These 11 T cell receptor beta chains were all obtained from the same sample, sequenced in a study of T cells in localized non-small cell lung cancer. TCRdb keeps only in-frame clones here, not all; method: immunoSEQ multiplex PCR. The sample records some 20,000 clones, approximately 80% being singletons. The source material was peripheral blood, sampled before any cancer treatment. These receptors originate from a man aged 40 to 69 with stage I lung adenocarcinoma.

For the CDR3, the DNA is TGCGCCAGCAGTGAGCCCTATGGGGAGCAGGGAGATAATGAAAAACTGTTTTTT. It translates to CASSEPYGEQGDNEKLFF. This rearrangement joins TRBV10-2 to TRBJ1-4, with a possible D match to TRBD1 (5 bases). Germline V gene lookup returns CDR1 WSHSY and CDR2 SAAADI. Trimming stripped 2 bases from V and 4 bases from J, with 20 bases between. This CDR3 has 18 residues.

The CDR3 DNA follows: TGTGCCAGCAGCTTGGTGGCCGTCTCAACTAATGAAAAACTGTTTTTT. It translates to CASSLVAVSTNEKLFF. The rearrangement joins TRBV5-4 to TRBJ1-4; D unresolved. Trimming shortened V by 0 bases and J by 0 bases, and 9 bases separated the two germline ends. The CDR3 is made up of 16 amino acids. Germline V gene sequence: CDR1 SGHNT, CDR2 YYREEE (reference sequence).

The sample holds a few counts of this clone. The gene calls are TRBV19 and TRBJ2-2; TRBD2 is a possible D gene (5 bases). Trimming took off 9 bases at V and 7 bases at J, with 12 bases between the two ends. The germline CDR1 and CDR2 sequences are LNHDA and SQIVND (reference sequence). This CDR3 contains 12 residues. The DNA of the CDR3 is TGTGCCAGCGGGATAGATAGCGGGGAGCTGTTTTTT. The encoded protein is CASGIDSGELFF.

The chain couples TRBV28 to TRBJ1-6, with 10 bases fitting TRBD1. Germline CDR1 is MDHEN and CDR2 is SYDVKM. The CDR3 is made up of 15 amino acids. V lost 5 bases and J lost 10; bases outside the gene matches: 8. CDR3 nucleotides: TGTGCCAGCAGTCCCCTCACGACAGGGGGCTCACCCCTCCACTTT. Encoded protein: CASSPLTTGGSPLHF. Using reference TRBV28 and TRBJ1-6 for the parts outside the CDR3, the full variable domain is DVKVTQSSRYLVKRTGEKVFLECVQDMDHENMFWYRQDPGLGLRLIYFSYDVKMKEKGDIPEGYSVSREKKERFSLILESASTNQTSMYLCASSPLTTGGSPLHFGNGTRLTVT.

The chain uses TRBV2 and TRBJ2-3; 7 nucleotides agree with TRBD1. The CDR3 covers 14 residues. Germline CDR1 is SNHLY and CDR2 is FYNNEI. V lost 8 bases to trimming and J lost 1 base; unmatched junction nucleotides: 6. The CDR3 spells CASADRARTDTQYF. The DNA of the CDR3 is TGTGCCAGCGCTGACAGGGCCCGCACAGATACGCAGTATTTT.

This chain uses TRBV28 with TRBJ2-1; TRBD1 might be the D (6 bases). Per germline, CDR1 MDHEN and CDR2 SYDVKM. With 2 bases removed from V and 5 bases from J, the gap between germline ends came to 10 bases. The CDR3 sequence is 14 residues long. The chain's CDR3 is CASSLPQGDNEQFF. In DNA form, the CDR3 reads TGTGCCAGCAGTTTACCACAGGGTGACAATGAGCAGTTCTTC.

The CDR3: CASSTTTGSTDTQYF. The CDR3 region has the DNA TGCGCCAGCAGCACCACGACAGGTAGTACAGATACGCAGTATTTT. The chain couples TRBV5-1 to TRBJ2-3, with a possible D match to TRBD1 (6 bases). Trimming pared 4 bases from V and 3 bases from J, leaving 15 bases between. Looked up from germline, CDR1 is SGHRS and CDR2 is YFSETQ. The length of the CDR3 is 15 residues.

The V and J genes are TRBV10-3 and TRBJ2-1; no clear D. V was pared by 2 bases and J by 4 bases, with 6 bases between. This CDR3 has 13 amino acids. The germline CDR1 and CDR2 sequences are ENHRY and SYGVKD. The CDR3 loop reads CAISEVKYNEQFF. In DNA, the CDR3 is TGTGCCATCAGTGAGGTCAAGTACAATGAGCAGTTCTTC.

As for this clone: Just one base apart from a much larger clone, this may be a read error. Distinct nucleotide sequences in the sample also encode this CDR3. CDR3 coding DNA: TGTGCCAGCAGTTTTGGTGAGAACACTGAAGCTTTCTTT. This sequence encodes CASSFGENTEAFF. J is TRBJ1-1 and V is TRBV27; no firm D call. Germline V CDR1 and CDR2: MNHEY, SMNVEV (reference sequence). Trimming pared 3 bases from V and 1 base from J, leaving 6 bases between. The CDR3 is 13 amino acids.

Comment on this clone: Other DNA variants within this sample encode the same CDR3. V usage is TRBV19 and J usage is TRBJ2-2, with D perhaps matching TRBD1 (6 bases). This CDR3 has 14 amino acids. V lost 2 bases, J lost 6 bases, and 10 bases lay in between. Germline assignment: CDR1 LNHDA and CDR2 SQIVND (reference sequence). CDR3 protein: CASSIQGRAGELFF. Here the CDR3 DNA reads TGTGCCAGTAGTATACAGGGGCGGGCCGGGGAGCTGTTTTTT.

The V call is TRBV7-9, the J call TRBJ2-7, with D perhaps being TRBD1 or TRBD2 (6 bases each). This CDR3 spans 16 amino acids. Trimming took 3 bases from V and 1 from J, leaving 16 bases between them. Germline V gene data show CDR1 as SEHNR and CDR2 as FQNEAQ (reference sequence). The CDR3 is CASSLWGAGSSYEQYF. DNA of the CDR3: TGTGCCAGCAGCTTGTGGGGGGCAGGGAGTTCCTACGAGCAGTACTTC.